This T cell receptor (beta chain) was captured by sequencing in a study of cytomegalovirus exposure and HLA in healthy donors. Across the whole study: It was reported in a later analysis that the same platform had been used for the roughly 130 validation repertoires as for the approximately 700 first-cohort repertoires.

About this clone itself: The target antigen is unknown.

The donors belonged to the roughly 110-subject validation cohort, separate from the 666-subject first cohort. General observations from the study: The authors confirmed in vitro that a few CMV-associated chains were specific for CMV antigens. High specificity and sensitivity for cytomegalovirus status were reported for the classifier.

Repertoires were generated with immunoSEQ multiplex PCR, while TCRdb's copy carries only in-frame clones and drops some. Of about 140,000 clones detected, roughly nine tenths appear once; the ten largest clones hold about 2.8%. Trimming took off 5 bases at V and 2 bases at J, with 15 bases between the two ends. The CDR3 loop spans 15 amino acids. Per germline, CDR1 MNHEY and CDR2 SMNVEV (reference sequence). The specimen was PBMCs. The gene calls are TRBV27 and TRBJ1-1; D may be TRBD1 (6 bases). This TCR was sampled from a man younger than 35 in good health and CMV-seronegative. In DNA, the CDR3 is TGTGCCAGCAGTACCCCCACAGGGTATAACACTGAAGCTTTCTTT. It yields the protein CASSTPTGYNTEAFF.